Each of the 27 T cell receptor beta chains below was sequenced from the same sample in a study of cytomegalovirus exposure and HLA in healthy donors. Repertoires were generated with immunoSEQ multiplex PCR, while TCRdb's copy carries only in-frame clones and drops some. Among approximately 160,000 clones listed, roughly 83% were seen once. The sequenced sample consisted of PBMCs. Source of these receptors: a man aged 25 to 40 in good health and CMV-seropositive.

This chain connects TRBV28 to TRBJ1-5; unclear D gene. This CDR3 has 15 amino acids. Trimming took off 6 bases at V and 2 bases at J, with 14 bases between the two ends. The germline CDR1 and CDR2 sequences are MDHEN and SYDVKM. The CDR3 loop is CASSPMTGGNQPQHF. CDR3 DNA sequence: TGTGCCAGCAGCCCGATGACCGGGGGCAATCAGCCCCAGCATTTT.

This chain uses TRBV7-9 with TRBJ2-7; TRBD1 aligns across 8 bases. The J segment lost 2 bases and the V segment lost 6 bases, leaving 3 bases of the junction unmatched. Germline values: CDR1 SEHNR, CDR2 FQNEAQ (reference sequence). The CDR3 totals 13 residues. The CDR3 DNA is TGTGCCAGCAGGGGGACAGGCCCCTACGAGCAGTACTTC. Translating gives CASRGTGPYEQYF.

This sequence joins TRBV7-3 and TRBJ1-3, with D hard to call. V was clipped by 1 base and J by 4 bases, with 14 bases between them. The CDR3 runs to 16 residues. The germline V gene has CDR1 SGHTA and CDR2 FQGTGA. CDR3 region: CASSLRDGLGGNTIYF. The CDR3, as DNA: TGTGCCAGCAGCTTAAGAGACGGTCTAGGAGGAAACACCATATATTTT.

This rearrangement joins TRBV4-1 to TRBJ2-4; 8 bases agree with TRBD1. Germline V gives CDR1 MGHRA, CDR2 YSYEKL. Germline trimming cut 3 bases from V and 7 bases from J; bases unmatched to any gene: 8. The CDR3 loop spans 15 amino acids. The CDR3 sequence: CASSQDRDRRNIQYF. As DNA, the CDR3 is TGCGCCAGCAGCCAGGACCGGGACAGGCGGAACATTCAGTACTTC.

V usage is TRBV5-1 and J usage is TRBJ2-3; 10 positions agree with TRBD2. Unmatched junction bases numbered 2, after V lost 2 bases and J lost 2 bases. Germline CDR1 is SGHRS and CDR2 is YFSETQ. The CDR3 is 15 amino acids. The CDR3 sequence: CASSFSGGSTDTQYF. DNA of the CDR3: TGCGCCAGCAGCTTTAGCGGGGGGTCCACAGATACGCAGTATTTT.

The chain employs TRBV5-4 and TRBJ2-3, with no clear D. V shed 2 bases and J shed 1 base, with 8 bases lying between them. This CDR3 contains 14 residues. Germline values: CDR1 SGHNT, CDR2 YYREEE (reference sequence). The DNA of the CDR3 is TGTGCCAGCAGCTTTCGCCAGGGCACAGATACGCAGTATTTT. Translating it yields CASSFRQGTDTQYF.

The chain joins TRBV4-3 to TRBJ1-6; TRBD1 agrees at 11 bases. This CDR3 comprises 16 residues. With 0 bases clipped from V and 10 bases from J, the junction kept 5 bases outside the gene matches. Germline V CDR1 and CDR2: LGHNA, YSLEER. CDR3 sequence (DNA): TGCGCCAGCAGCCAAGATGAGGGGACAGGGGGATCACCCCTCCACTTT. It codes for CASSQDEGTGGSPLHF.

The V gene is TRBV13, the J gene TRBJ2-5; 7 positions agree with TRBD2. The V gene's germline CDR1 is PRHDT and CDR2 FYEKMQ (reference sequence). The CDR3 length is 16 residues. V lost 0 bases and J lost 5; bases outside the gene matches: 9. CDR3 in DNA: TGTGCCAGCAGCTTAGGGGCTAGCGGCCCCAAGGAGACCCAGTACTTC. Protein: CASSLGASGPKETQYF.

This clone has just a few counts. The junction departs from germline at one end; a sequencing error may be responsible. The chain uses TRBV7-9 and TRBJ1-4; no firm D call. The CDR3 is made up of 15 amino acids. Per germline, CDR1 SEHNR and CDR2 FQNEAQ (reference sequence). In DNA form, the CDR3 reads TGTGCCAGCAGTCCCGGTGCGGTTTACAATGACAAACTGTTTTTT. Its translation is CASSPGAVYNDKLFF. Full variable domain (remainder filled in from reference TRBV7-9 and TRBJ1-4): DTGVSQNPRHKITKRGQNVTFRCDPISEHNRLYWYRQTLGQGPEFLTYFQNEAQLEKSRLLSDRFSAERPKGSFSTLEIQRTEQGDSAMYLCASSPGAVYNDKLFFGSGTQLSVL.

The V and J genes are TRBV27 and TRBJ2-2; a weak D match, TRBD1 (6 bases). Germline V gene sequence: CDR1 MNHEY, CDR2 SMNVEV (reference sequence). The CDR3 is made up of 13 amino acids. Trimming removed 5 bases from V and 10 bases from J, with 14 bases in between. CDR3 in amino acids: CASSGTLFEELFF. CDR3 coding DNA: TGTGCCAGCAGTGGGACACTATTTGAGGAGCTGTTTTTT.

The chain links TRBV2 to TRBJ2-1, with TRBD1 identical over 7 bases. Germline V lookup: CDR1 SNHLY, CDR2 FYNNEI. The CDR3 is 18 amino acids. V lost 1 base and J lost 1; bases outside the gene matches: 10. The CDR3 coding sequence is TGTGCCAGCAGTGAAGAGGGGGACAGACGGGTTTCCTACAATGAGCAGTTCTTC. As protein: CASSEEGDRRVSYNEQFF.

The rearrangement links TRBV5-4 to TRBJ2-7; 9 nucleotides line up with TRBD1. V shed 5 bases and J 3 bases; nucleotides not matched to a gene: 9. Germline-derived CDR1 and CDR2 are SGHNT and YYREEE (reference sequence). The CDR3 runs 15 residues. CDR3: CASSRTTGGHYEQYF. The DNA of the CDR3 is TGTGCCAGCAGTCGCACGACAGGGGGACACTACGAGCAGTACTTC. The full variable domain, its missing parts supplied by reference TRBV5-4 and TRBJ2-7, is ETGVTQSPTHLIKTRGQQVTLRCSSQSGHNTVSWYQQALGQGPQFIFQYYREEENGRGNFPPRFSGLQFPNYSSELNVNALELDDSALYLCASSRTTGGHYEQYFGPGTRLTVT.

This clone was observed a few times. The chain combines TRBV7-9 with TRBJ1-2; D gene unclear. Germline-derived CDR1 and CDR2 are SEHNR and FQNEAQ (reference sequence). The V end was cut by 2 bases, the J end by 8 bases, with 9 bases between. This CDR3 spans 12 amino acids. CDR3 nucleotide sequence: TGTGCCAGCAGCTTACAGCTCGGGGGCTACACCTTC. Translated: CASSLQLGGYTF.

The J gene is TRBJ2-3, the V gene TRBV5-6; no clear D. CDR1 and CDR2 (germline): SGHDT, YYEEEE. CDR3 length: 14 residues. Trimming took 6 bases from V and 0 from J, leaving 11 bases between them. Written as DNA, the CDR3 is TGTGCCAGCACCCCAGGCGCTAGCACAGATACGCAGTATTTT. This encodes CASTPGASTDTQYF.

In its sample, this clone was seen once. The V and J genes are TRBV11-2 and TRBJ1-1; 7 positions agree with TRBD1. V shed 5 bases and J 8 bases; nucleotides not matched to a gene: 8. The CDR3 is 13 amino acids. Per the germline V gene, CDR1 is SGHAT and CDR2 is FQNNGV. The CDR3 spells CASSRQGLREAFF. The CDR3 region has the DNA TGTGCCAGCAGCCGACAGGGTCTGCGCGAAGCTTTCTTT.

The rearrangement links TRBV18 to TRBJ2-6; D remains ambiguous. CDR1 and CDR2 (germline): KGHSH, LQKENI. With 4 bases removed from V and 3 bases from J, the gap between germline ends came to 10 bases. This CDR3 has 15 amino acids. For the CDR3, the DNA is TGTGCCAGCTCACGTGCGGTTCGTGGGGCCAACGTCCTGACTTTC. Its translation is CASSRAVRGANVLTF.

The chain employs TRBV6-1 and TRBJ1-6, with 10 bases identical to TRBD1. With 6 bases clipped from V and 9 bases from J, the junction kept 5 bases outside the gene matches. Germline lookup yields CDR1 MNHNS and CDR2 SASEGT. This CDR3 has 14 amino acids. CDR3 residues: CASRGDRGGSPLHF. CDR3 coding DNA: TGTGCCAGCAGGGGGGACAGGGGAGGTTCACCCCTCCACTTT.

The chain links TRBV6-6 to TRBJ2-2; 7 positions match TRBD1. V shed 6 bases, J shed 8 bases, and the junction held 12 bases outside the gene matches. CDR3 length: 15 residues. In germline, CDR1 is MNHNY, CDR2 SVGAGI (reference sequence). CDR3 residues: CASSPPGQTLGELFF. CDR3 coding DNA: TGTGCCAGCAGCCCCCCGGGACAGACCTTAGGGGAGCTGTTTTTT.

This chain joins TRBV18 and TRBJ2-7; 7 nucleotides line up with TRBD2. The V gene end was trimmed by 3 bases and the J gene end by 1 base; junction bases not matched to a gene: 3. The germline gives CDR1 KGHSH, CDR2 LQKENI. The CDR3 is 14 residues long. The CDR3 loop reads CASSPDSGSYEQYF. CDR3 coding DNA: TGTGCCAGCTCACCGGATAGCGGGTCCTACGAGCAGTACTTC.

The CDR3 loop is CASSSEEGVTEAFF. In DNA, the CDR3 is TGCGCCAGCAGCTCCGAGGAGGGTGTGACTGAAGCTTTCTTT. This chain uses TRBV5-1 with TRBJ1-1, with D unclear. V dropped 3 bases and J dropped 5 bases, with 14 bases sitting between them. The CDR3 extends over 14 amino acids. Germline values: CDR1 SGHRS, CDR2 YFSETQ.

This clone was seen more than once but under ten times. This sequence joins TRBV27 and TRBJ1-1; 9 nucleotides align to TRBD1. CDR1 and CDR2 from the germline V gene are MNHEY and SMNVEV (reference sequence). The CDR3 is 15 amino acids. Germline trimming cut 5 bases from V and 5 bases from J; bases unmatched to any gene: 9. Here the CDR3 DNA reads TGTGCCAGCAGTAAGAAGGGACAGGGAACAACTGAAGCTTTCTTT. Protein sequence: CASSKKGQGTTEAFF.

This clone has a count of ten or more. V and J are TRBV30 and TRBJ2-7; 10 positions match TRBD2. The V and J ends lost 2 bases and 1 base, in that order; junction bases with no gene match: 8. Germline CDR1 and CDR2: GTSNPN and SVGIG (reference sequence). The length of the CDR3 is 16 residues. In DNA form, the CDR3 reads TGTGCCTGGAGTCGTAGGCTAGCGGGGGAATCCTACGAGCAGTACTTC. As protein: CAWSRRLAGESYEQYF.

This sequence joins TRBV28 and TRBJ2-4; 7 bases line up with TRBD2. V was clipped by 10 bases and J by 6 bases; unmatched bases: 6. The CDR3 has 12 amino acids. Per germline, CDR1 MDHEN and CDR2 SYDVKM. The DNA of the CDR3 is TGTGCCACGGGGGGTAGTAGAAACATTCAGTACTTC. It translates to CATGGSRNIQYF. The entire variable domain, with the rest obtained from reference TRBV28 and TRBJ2-4, is as follows: DVKVTQSSRYLVKRTGEKVFLECVQDMDHENMFWYRQDPGLGLRLIYFSYDVKMKEKGDIPEGYSVSREKKERFSLILESASTNQTSMYLCATGGSRNIQYFGAGTRLSVL.

The chain couples TRBV27 to TRBJ2-7; the D gene is possibly TRBD1 (5 bases). The CDR3 consists of 14 residues. Germline assignment: CDR1 MNHEY and CDR2 SMNVEV (reference sequence). The germline V and J ends were trimmed by 5 bases and 3 bases, with 14 bases remaining between them. CDR3 coding DNA: TGTGCCAGCAGTCCCTCGACAGTGATCTACGAGCAGTACTTC. Encoded protein: CASSPSTVIYEQYF.

The rearrangement uses TRBV29-1 and TRBJ2-1; D might be TRBD1 (5 bases). This CDR3 contains 13 residues. Between the trimmed V and J ends, which lost 7 bases and 0 bases, there was a span of 10 bases. Germline V lookup: CDR1 SQVTM, CDR2 ANQGSEA. The CDR3 protein is CSAMGLSYNEQFF. CDR3 DNA sequence: TGCAGCGCGATGGGGCTCTCCTACAATGAGCAGTTCTTC.

This chain joins TRBV7-2 and TRBJ1-3; the match to TRBD1 covers 7 bases. The CDR3 is 15 amino acids. Trimming cost V 5 bases and J 0 bases; bases outside gene matches: 4. Germline CDR1 SGHTA, CDR2 FQGNSA. The CDR3 region has the DNA TGTGCCAGCAGCCCAGGGGGGAGCTCTGGAAACACCATATATTTT. It encodes CASSPGGSSGNTIYF. The full variable domain, completed using reference TRBV7-2 and TRBJ1-3, is GAGVSQSPSNKVTEKGKDVELRCDPISGHTALYWYRQSLGQGLEFLIYFQGNSAPDKSGLPSDRFSAERTGGSVSTLTIQRTQQEDSAVYLCASSPGGSSGNTIYFGEGSWLTVV.

This clone has more than one count but fewer than ten. The chain carries TRBV19 and TRBJ2-5, with TRBD2 identical over 13 bases. The CDR3 is 16 residues long. CDR1 and CDR2 from the germline V gene are LNHDA and SQIVND (reference sequence). V lost 4 bases, J lost 4 bases, and 6 bases stayed unmatched. CDR3 nucleotide sequence: TGTGCCAGTAGTACGCCGGGACTAGCGGGAATAGAGACCCAGTACTTC. This sequence encodes CASSTPGLAGIETQYF.